This T cell receptor (beta chain) derives from a study of blood T cell repertoires in COVID-19. Looking at the study overall: Acute-phase and convalescent COVID-19 samples originated in the United States, Italy and Spain. Sources were T cells, B-cell-depleted T cells, or PBMCs; the material itself was cDNA or gDNA.

V lost 8 bases and J 6 bases, leaving 20 bases between the germline ends. The CDR3 is 15 residues long. Germline values: CDR1 KGHSH, CDR2 LQKENI. TCRdb's table, derived via immunoSEQ multiplex PCR, lists solely in-frame clones and lacks some. This table has 200,000 to 250,000 clones, more than 80% appearing once. This TCR was recovered from a woman aged 80 or over with COVID-19, enrolled during active disease. The rearrangement links TRBV18 to TRBJ2-1; tentative D call: TRBD1 (6 bases). Sequencing was done on a sample of peripheral blood. The CDR3 reads CASTPGAVRRNEQFF. In DNA form, the CDR3 reads TGTGCCAGCACCCCAGGGGCAGTTCGACGCAATGAGCAGTTCTTC.